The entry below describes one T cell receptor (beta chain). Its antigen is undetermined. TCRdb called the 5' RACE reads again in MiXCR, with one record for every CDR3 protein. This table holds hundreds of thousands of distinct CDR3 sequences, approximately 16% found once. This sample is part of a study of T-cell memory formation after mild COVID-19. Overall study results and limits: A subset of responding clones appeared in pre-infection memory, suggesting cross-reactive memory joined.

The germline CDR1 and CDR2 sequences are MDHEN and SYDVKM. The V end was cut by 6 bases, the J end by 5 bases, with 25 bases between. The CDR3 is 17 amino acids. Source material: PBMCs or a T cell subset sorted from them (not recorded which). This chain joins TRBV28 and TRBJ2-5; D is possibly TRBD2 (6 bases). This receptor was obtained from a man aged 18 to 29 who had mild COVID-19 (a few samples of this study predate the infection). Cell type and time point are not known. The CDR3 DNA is TGTGCCAGCAGCATGGGCGGGGCCAGGGCTACCTGGGAGACCCAGTACTTC. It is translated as CASSMGGARATWETQYF.